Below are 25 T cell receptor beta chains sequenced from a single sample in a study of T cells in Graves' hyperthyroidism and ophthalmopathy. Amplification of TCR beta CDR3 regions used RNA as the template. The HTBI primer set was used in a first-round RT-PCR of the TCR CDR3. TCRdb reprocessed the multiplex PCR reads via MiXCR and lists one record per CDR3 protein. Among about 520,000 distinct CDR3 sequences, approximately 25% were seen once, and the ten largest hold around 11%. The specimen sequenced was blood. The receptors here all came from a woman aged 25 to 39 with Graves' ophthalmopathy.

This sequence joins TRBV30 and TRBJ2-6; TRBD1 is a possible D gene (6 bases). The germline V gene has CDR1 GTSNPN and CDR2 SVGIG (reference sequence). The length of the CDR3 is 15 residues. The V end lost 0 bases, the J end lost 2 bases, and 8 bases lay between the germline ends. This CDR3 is CAWSVRDTGANVLTF. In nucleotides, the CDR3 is TGTGCCTGGAGTGTACGGGACACTGGGGCCAACGTCCTGACTTTC.

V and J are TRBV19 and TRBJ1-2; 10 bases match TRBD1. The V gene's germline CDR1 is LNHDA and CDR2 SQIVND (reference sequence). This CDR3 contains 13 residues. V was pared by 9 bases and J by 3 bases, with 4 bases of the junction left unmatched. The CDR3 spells CASADRGDYGYTF. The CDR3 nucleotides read TGTGCCAGCGCGGACAGGGGGGACTATGGCTACACCTTC.

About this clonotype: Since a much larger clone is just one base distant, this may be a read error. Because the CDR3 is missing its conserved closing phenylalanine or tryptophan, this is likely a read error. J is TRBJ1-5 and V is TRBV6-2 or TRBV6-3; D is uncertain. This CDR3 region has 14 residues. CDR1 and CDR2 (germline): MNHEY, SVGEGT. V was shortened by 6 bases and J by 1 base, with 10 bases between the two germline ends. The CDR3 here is CASREGGSNQPQHV. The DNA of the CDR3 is TGTGCCAGCAGGGAGGGCGGGAGCAATCAGCCCCAGCATGTT.

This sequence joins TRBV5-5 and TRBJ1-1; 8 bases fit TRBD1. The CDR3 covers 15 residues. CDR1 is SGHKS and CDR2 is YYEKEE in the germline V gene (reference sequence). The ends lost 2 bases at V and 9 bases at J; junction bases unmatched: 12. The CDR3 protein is CASSLFQGANRQAFF. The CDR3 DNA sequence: TGTGCCAGCAGCTTATTCCAGGGGGCTAATCGTCAAGCTTTCTTT.

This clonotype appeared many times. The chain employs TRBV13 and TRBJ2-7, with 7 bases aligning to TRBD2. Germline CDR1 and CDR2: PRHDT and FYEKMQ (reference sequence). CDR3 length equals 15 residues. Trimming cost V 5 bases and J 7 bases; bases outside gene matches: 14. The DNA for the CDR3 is TGTGCCAGCAGCCCCGTTGCGGGGGATCCGCGGGAGCAGTACTTC. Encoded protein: CASSPVAGDPREQYF.

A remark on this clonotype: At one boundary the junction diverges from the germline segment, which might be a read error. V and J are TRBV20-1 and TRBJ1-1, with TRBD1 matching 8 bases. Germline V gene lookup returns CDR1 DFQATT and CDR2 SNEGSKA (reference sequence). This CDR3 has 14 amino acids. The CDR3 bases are TGCAGTTCTAGAACCGGGACAGGGAACACTGAAGCTTTCTTT. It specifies CSSRTGTGNTEAFF.

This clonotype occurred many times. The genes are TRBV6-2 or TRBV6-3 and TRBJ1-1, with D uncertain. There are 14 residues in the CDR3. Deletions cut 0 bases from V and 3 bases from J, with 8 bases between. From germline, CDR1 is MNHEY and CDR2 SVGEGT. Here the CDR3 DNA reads TGTGCCAGCAGTTACTCCTGGGAATACACTGAAGCTTTCTTT. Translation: CASSYSWEYTEAFF.

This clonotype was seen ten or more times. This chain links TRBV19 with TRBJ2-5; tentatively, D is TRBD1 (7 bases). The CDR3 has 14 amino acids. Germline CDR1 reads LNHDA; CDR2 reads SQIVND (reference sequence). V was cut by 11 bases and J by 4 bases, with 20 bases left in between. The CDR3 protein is CAHAGRGVVETQYF. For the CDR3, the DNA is TGTGCCCATGCGGGCAGGGGGGTTGTAGAGACCCAGTACTTC.

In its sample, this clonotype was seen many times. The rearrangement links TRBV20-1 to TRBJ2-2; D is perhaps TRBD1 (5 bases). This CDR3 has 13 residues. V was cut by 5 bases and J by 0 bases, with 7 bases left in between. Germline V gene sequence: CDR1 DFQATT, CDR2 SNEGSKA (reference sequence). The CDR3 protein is CSARQSNTGELFF. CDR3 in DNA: TGCAGTGCTCGACAGTCGAACACCGGGGAGCTGTTTTTT.

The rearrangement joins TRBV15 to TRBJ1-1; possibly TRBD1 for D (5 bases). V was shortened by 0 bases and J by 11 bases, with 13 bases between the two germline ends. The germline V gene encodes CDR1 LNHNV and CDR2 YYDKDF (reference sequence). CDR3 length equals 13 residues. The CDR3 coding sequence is TGTGCCACCAGCAGAGATATGGGGGGGACGGCTTTCTTT. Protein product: CATSRDMGGTAFF.

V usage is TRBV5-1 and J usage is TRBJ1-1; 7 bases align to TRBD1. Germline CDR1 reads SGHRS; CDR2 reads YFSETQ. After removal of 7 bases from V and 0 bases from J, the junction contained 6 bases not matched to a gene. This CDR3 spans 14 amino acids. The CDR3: CASQTGTMNTEAFF. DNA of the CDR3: TGCGCCAGCCAGACAGGGACCATGAACACTGAAGCTTTCTTT.

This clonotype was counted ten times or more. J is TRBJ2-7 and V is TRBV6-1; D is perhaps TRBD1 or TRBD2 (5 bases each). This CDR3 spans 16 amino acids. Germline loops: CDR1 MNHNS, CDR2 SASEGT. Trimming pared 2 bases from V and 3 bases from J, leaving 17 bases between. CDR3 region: CASSELPGTDFYEQYF. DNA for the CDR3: TGTGCCAGCAGTGAATTACCAGGGACCGATTTCTACGAGCAGTACTTC.

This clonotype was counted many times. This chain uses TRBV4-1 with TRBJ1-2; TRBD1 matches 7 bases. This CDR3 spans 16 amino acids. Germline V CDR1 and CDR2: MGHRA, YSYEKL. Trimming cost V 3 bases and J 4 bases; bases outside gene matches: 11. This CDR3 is CASSQSPGDSSYGYTF. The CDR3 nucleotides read TGCGCCAGCAGCCAGTCTCCCGGGGACAGCTCCTATGGCTACACCTTC.

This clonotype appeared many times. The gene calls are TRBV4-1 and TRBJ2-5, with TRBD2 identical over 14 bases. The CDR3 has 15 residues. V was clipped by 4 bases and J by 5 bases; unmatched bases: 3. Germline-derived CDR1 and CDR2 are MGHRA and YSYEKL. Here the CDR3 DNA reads TGCGCCAGCAGCCGACTAGCGGGGGGGCCGGAGACCCAGTACTTC. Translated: CASSRLAGGPETQYF.

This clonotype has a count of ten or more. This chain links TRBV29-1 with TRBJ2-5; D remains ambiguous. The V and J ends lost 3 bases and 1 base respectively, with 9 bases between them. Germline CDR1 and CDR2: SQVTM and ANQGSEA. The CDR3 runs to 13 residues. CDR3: CSVEGGVQETQYF. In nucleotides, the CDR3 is TGCAGCGTTGAGGGTGGGGTCCAAGAGACCCAGTACTTC.

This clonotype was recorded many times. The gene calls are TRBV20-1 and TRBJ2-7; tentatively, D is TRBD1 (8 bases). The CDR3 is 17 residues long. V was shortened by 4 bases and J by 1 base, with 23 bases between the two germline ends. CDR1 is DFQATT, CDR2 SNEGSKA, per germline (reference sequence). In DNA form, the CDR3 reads TGCAGTGCTATCCGGGGAGGGACAGGATTTGGTTCCTACGAGCAGTACTTC. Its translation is CSAIRGGTGFGSYEQYF.

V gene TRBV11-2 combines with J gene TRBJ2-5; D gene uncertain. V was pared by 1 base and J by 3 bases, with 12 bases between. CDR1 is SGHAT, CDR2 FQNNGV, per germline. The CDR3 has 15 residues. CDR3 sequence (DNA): TGTGCCAGCAGCTTAGGAGGTCGGTTAGAAGAGACCCAGTACTTC. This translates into CASSLGGRLEETQYF. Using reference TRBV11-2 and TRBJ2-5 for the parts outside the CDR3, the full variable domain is EAGVAQSPRYKIIEKRQSVAFWCNPISGHATLYWYQQILGQGPKLLIQFQNNGVVDDSQLPKDRFSAERLKGVDSTLKIQPAKLEDSAVYLCASSLGGRLEETQYFGPGTRLLVL.

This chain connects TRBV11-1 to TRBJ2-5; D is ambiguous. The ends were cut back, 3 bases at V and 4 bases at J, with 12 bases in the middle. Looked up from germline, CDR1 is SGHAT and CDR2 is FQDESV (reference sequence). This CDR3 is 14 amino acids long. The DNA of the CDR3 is TGTGCCAGCAGCTTCGGACCGGCACGAGAGACCCAGTACTTC. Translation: CASSFGPARETQYF.

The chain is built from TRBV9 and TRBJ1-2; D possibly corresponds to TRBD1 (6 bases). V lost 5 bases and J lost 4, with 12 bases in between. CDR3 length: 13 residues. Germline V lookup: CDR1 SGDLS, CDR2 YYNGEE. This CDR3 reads CASRDQGIYGYTF. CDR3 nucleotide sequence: TGTGCCAGCAGAGATCAGGGGATCTATGGCTACACCTTC.

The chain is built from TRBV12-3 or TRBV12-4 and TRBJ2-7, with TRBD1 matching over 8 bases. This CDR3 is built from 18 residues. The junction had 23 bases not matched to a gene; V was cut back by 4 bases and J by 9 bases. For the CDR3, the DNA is TGTGCCAGCAGTTCCCTCCTTGAGGAATGGGGGACAGGAATTCGGCAGTACTTC. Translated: CASSSLLEEWGTGIRQYF.

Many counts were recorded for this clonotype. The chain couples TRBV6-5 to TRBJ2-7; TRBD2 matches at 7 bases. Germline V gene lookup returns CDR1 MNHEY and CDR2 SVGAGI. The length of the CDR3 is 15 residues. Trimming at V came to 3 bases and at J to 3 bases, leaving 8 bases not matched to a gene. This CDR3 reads CASSYGVREGYEQYF. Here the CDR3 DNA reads TGTGCCAGCAGTTATGGGGTGAGGGAGGGCTACGAGCAGTACTTC.

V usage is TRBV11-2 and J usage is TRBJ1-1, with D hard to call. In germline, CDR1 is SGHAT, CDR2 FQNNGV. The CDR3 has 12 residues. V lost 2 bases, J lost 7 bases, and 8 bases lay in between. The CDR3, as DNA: TGTGCCAGCAGCTTAAAGGTGGGTGAAGCTTTCTTT. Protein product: CASSLKVGEAFF.

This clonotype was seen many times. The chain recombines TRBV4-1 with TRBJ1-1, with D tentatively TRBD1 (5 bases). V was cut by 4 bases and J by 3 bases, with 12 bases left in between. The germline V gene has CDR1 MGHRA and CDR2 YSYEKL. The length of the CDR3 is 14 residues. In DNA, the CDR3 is TGCGCCAGCAGCCGCTTTCAGGGAGACACTGAAGCTTTCTTT. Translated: CASSRFQGDTEAFF.

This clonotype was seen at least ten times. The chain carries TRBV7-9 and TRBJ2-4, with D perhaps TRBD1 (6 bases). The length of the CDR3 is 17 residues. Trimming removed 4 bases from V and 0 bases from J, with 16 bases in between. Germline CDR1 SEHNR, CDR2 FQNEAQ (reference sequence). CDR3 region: CASSSTGHGLAKNIQYF. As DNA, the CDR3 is TGTGCCAGCAGCTCCACGGGACACGGCCTAGCCAAAAACATTCAGTACTTC.

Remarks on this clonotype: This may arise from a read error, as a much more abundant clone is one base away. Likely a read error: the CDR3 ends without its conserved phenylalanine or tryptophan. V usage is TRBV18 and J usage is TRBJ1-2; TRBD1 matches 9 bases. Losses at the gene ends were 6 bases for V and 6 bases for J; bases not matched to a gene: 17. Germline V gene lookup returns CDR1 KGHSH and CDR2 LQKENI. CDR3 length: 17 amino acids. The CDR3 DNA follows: TGTGCCAGCTCCCCCGGAACACTGCAGGGGACAGGGCATGGCTACACCGTC. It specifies CASSPGTLQGTGHGYTV.